A single sample is the source of the 3 T cell receptor beta chains below, sequenced in a study of Graves' ophthalmopathy and Graves' hyperthyroidism. RNA served as the template for amplifying TCR beta CDR3 regions. Investigators did first-round RT-PCR with HTBI primers, then second-round multiplex PCR. TCRdb analysed the multiplex PCR reads with MiXCR anew, one entry per CDR3 protein. The sample includes 210,000 or so distinct CDR3 sequences, less than 30% of them seen just once. The sample was peripheral blood. The receptors here all came from a man in his fifties with Graves' ophthalmopathy.

This clonotype was detected once. The genes are TRBV6-5 and TRBJ2-7, with D uncertain. The V and J ends lost 4 bases and 1 base respectively, with 8 bases between them. This CDR3 comprises 13 residues. The germline CDR1 and CDR2 sequences are MNHEY and SVGAGI. The CDR3 is CASSLSISYEQYF. Written as DNA, the CDR3 is TGTGCCAGCAGTTTGTCCATTTCCTACGAGCAGTACTTC.

This clonotype has a handful of counts. The chain couples TRBV6-2 or TRBV6-3 to TRBJ1-5; the D gene is possibly TRBD1 (5 bases). The CDR3 runs to 15 residues. From germline, CDR1 is MNHEY and CDR2 SVGEGT. V gave up 6 bases and J gave up 1 base, with 13 bases separating them. DNA for the CDR3: TGTGCCAGCAGAATCGCAGGGAGAAGCAATCAGCCCCAGCATTTT. Amino acid sequence: CASRIAGRSNQPQHF.

This clonotype came up a few times. The genes are TRBV11-3 and TRBJ2-5; perhaps TRBD1 as D (5 bases). The CDR3 runs 13 residues. Trimming took off 5 bases at V and 7 bases at J, with 14 bases between the two ends. CDR1 SGHNT and CDR2 YENEEA come from the germline V gene. The CDR3: CASSAPPRGTQYF. In DNA form, the CDR3 reads TGTGCCAGCAGCGCACCTCCAAGGGGGACCCAGTACTTC.